This T cell receptor (beta chain) was obtained from a study of post-analysis software for immune sequencing data. General study results and limits: Five or six TRBV segments, TRBV5-6, TRBV5-1 and TRBV20-1 among them, were found more frequent in patients than controls.

In this sample, this clonotype turned up a few times. The antigen remains undetermined. Unique molecular identifiers featured in each of the TCR beta cDNA libraries. TCRdb ran MiXCR on the PCR reads and lists one entry per CDR3 protein. The sample holds hundreds of thousands of distinct CDR3 sequences; 36% are singletons and the top ten take 4% to 6%. Trimming shortened V by 1 base and J by 0 bases, and 16 bases separated the two germline ends. The CDR3 totals 17 residues. From germline, CDR1 is SGHVS and CDR2 FQNEAQ. V usage is TRBV7-8 and J usage is TRBJ2-7; no clear D. The sequence derives from a girl between 10 and 17 years old with multiple sclerosis. Input material: blood. This CDR3 is CASSLGISRISSYEQYF. The CDR3, as DNA: TGTGCCAGCAGCTTAGGGATTAGCCGTATAAGCTCCTACGAGCAGTACTTC.